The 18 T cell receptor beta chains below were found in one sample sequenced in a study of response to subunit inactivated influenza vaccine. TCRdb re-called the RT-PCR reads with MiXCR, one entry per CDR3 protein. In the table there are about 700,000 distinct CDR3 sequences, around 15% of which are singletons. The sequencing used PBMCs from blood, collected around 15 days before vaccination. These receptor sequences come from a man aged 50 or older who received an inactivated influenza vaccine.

The CDR3 DNA reads TGTGCCAGCAGCCCAGCGGGAAACTACAATGAGCAGTTCTTC. This codes for CASSPAGNYNEQFF. The chain combines TRBV5-5 with TRBJ2-1, with 7 bases fitting TRBD2. Germline CDR1 reads SGHKS; CDR2 reads YYEKEE (reference sequence). This CDR3 is built from 14 residues. The V gene end was trimmed by 4 bases and the J gene end by 3 bases; junction bases not matched to a gene: 4.

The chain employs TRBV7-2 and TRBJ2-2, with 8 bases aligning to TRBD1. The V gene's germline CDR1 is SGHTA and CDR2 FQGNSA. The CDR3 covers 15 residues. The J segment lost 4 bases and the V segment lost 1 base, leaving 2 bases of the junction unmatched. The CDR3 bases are TGTGCCAGCAGCTTAGGGACAGGGATCACCGGGGAGCTGTTTTTT. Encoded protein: CASSLGTGITGELFF.

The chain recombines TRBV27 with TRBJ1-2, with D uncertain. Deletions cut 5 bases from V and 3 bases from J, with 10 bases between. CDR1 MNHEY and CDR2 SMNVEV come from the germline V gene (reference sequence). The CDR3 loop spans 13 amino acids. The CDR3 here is CASSALPYYGYTF. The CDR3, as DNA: TGTGCCAGCAGTGCCTTACCCTACTATGGCTACACCTTC.

The CDR3 DNA is TGTGCCAGCAGCCGAGCGTCCAGTACCGGGGAGCTGTTTTTT. As protein: CASSRASSTGELFF. The rearrangement uses TRBV7-8 and TRBJ2-2; D gene uncertain. V lost 5 bases to trimming and J lost 5 bases, with 12 bases between them. The CDR3 runs to 14 residues. Germline V gene data show CDR1 as SGHVS and CDR2 as FQNEAQ. The full variable domain, with the rest looked up from reference TRBV7-8 and TRBJ2-2, is GAGVSQSPRYKVAKRGQDVALRCDPISGHVSLFWYQQALGQGPEFLTYFQNEAQLDKSGLPSDRFFAERPEGSVSTLKIQRTQQEDSAVYLCASSRASSTGELFFGEGSRLTVL.

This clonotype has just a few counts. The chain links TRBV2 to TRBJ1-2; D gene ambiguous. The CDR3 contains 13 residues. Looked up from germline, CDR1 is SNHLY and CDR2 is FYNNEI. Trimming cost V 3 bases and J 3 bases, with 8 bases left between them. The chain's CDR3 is CASSDRLDYGYTF. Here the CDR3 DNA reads TGTGCCAGCAGTGATCGTTTAGACTATGGCTACACCTTC.

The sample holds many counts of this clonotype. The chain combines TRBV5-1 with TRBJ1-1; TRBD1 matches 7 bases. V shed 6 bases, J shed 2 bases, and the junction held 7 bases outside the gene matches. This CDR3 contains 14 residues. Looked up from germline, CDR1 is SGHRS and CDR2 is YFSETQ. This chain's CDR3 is CASTRDSLNTEAFF. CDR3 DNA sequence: TGCGCCAGCACCCGGGACAGTTTAAACACTGAAGCTTTCTTT.

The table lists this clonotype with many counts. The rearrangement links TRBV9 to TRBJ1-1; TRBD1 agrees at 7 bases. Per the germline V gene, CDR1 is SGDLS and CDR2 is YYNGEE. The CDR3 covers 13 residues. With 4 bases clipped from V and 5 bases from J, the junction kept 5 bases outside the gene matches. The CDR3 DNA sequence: TGTGCCAGCAGCCGTTCAGGGGGGACTGAAGCTTTCTTT. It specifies CASSRSGGTEAFF.

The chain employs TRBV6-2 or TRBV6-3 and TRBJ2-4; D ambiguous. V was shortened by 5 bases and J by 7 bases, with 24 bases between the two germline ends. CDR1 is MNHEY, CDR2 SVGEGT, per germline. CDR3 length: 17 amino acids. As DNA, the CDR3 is TGTGCCAGCAGTCCGGTCGTGAGTCCCAAATTCGGGAACATTCAGTACTTC. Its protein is CASSPVVSPKFGNIQYF.

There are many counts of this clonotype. As DNA, the CDR3 is TGTGCCAGCAGCTTGGAGGCGTGGTCGGGCACTGAAGCTTTCTTT. This encodes CASSLEAWSGTEAFF. This chain uses TRBV5-6 with TRBJ1-1, with no clear D. Germline loops: CDR1 SGHDT, CDR2 YYEEEE. The CDR3 sequence is 15 residues long. V was shortened by 0 bases and J by 4 bases, with 13 bases between the two germline ends.

The CDR3, as DNA: TGTGCCAGCAGCTTCGGGACACTTACGGATACGCAGTATTTT. Its translation is CASSFGTLTDTQYF. V and J are TRBV7-2 and TRBJ2-3, with a possible D match to TRBD1 (6 bases). Trimming shortened V by 3 bases and J by 6 bases, and 13 bases separated the two germline ends. The CDR3 is 14 residues long. Germline V gives CDR1 SGHTA, CDR2 FQGNSA.

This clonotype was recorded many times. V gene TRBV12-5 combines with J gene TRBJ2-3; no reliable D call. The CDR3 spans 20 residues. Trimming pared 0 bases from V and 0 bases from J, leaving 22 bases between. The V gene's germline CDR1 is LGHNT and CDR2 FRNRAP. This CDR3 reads CASGLVLPRVVQPSTDTQYF. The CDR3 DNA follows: TGTGCTAGTGGTTTGGTCCTCCCACGAGTCGTACAGCCTAGCACAGATACGCAGTATTTT.

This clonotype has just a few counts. Here the CDR3 DNA reads TGTGCCAGCGGCACGGGACAGGGGGCCGCCTACGAGCAGTACTTC. Its protein product is CASGTGQGAAYEQYF. The V and J genes are TRBV9 and TRBJ2-7; TRBD1 aligns across 12 bases. The ends lost 7 bases at V and 2 bases at J; junction bases unmatched: 7. The CDR3 sequence is 15 residues long. The germline CDR1 and CDR2 sequences are SGDLS and YYNGEE.

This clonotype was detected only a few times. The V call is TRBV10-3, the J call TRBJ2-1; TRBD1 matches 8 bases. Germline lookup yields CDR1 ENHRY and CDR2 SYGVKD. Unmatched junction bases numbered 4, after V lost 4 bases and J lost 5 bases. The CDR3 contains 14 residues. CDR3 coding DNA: TGTGCCATCAGTGGGGACAGGAGTAACAATGAGCAGTTCTTC. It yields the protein CAISGDRSNNEQFF.

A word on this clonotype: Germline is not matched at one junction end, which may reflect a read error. CDR3 DNA: TGTGCCAGCAGCTTAGGTACCTGGGCATTTAGGAACTTC. Its protein is CASSLGTWAFRNF. The chain couples TRBV7-9 to TRBJ2-5; D is undetermined. The V gene's germline CDR1 is SEHNR and CDR2 FQNEAQ (reference sequence). This CDR3 region has 13 residues.

The CDR3 bases are TGTGCCAGCAGTTACACAGGGACCAACACTGAAGCTTTCTTT. Translation gives CASSYTGTNTEAFF. V usage is TRBV6-5 and J usage is TRBJ1-1, with D perhaps matching TRBD1 (6 bases). Per the germline V gene, CDR1 is MNHEY and CDR2 is SVGAGI. CDR3 length: 14 amino acids. The V gene lost 2 bases and the J gene lost 2 bases, with 9 bases spanning the gap.

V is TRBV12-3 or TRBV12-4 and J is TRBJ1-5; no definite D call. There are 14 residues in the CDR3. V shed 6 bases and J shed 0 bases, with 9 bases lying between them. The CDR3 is CASRDGPSNQPQHF. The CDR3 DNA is TGTGCCAGCAGGGACGGACCTAGCAATCAGCCCCAGCATTTT.

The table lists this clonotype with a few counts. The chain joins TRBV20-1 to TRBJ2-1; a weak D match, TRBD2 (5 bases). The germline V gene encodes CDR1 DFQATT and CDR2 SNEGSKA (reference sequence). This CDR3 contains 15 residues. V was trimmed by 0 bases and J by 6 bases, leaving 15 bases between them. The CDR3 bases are TGCAGTGCTAGAGATTTCGGGGTCGCGGGCAATGAGCAGTTCTTC. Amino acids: CSARDFGVAGNEQFF.

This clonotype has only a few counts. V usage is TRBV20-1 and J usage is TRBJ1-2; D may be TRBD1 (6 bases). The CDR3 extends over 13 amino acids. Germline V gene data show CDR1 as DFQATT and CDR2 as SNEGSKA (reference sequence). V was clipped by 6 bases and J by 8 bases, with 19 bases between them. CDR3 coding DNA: TGCAGTGCCGGGGGGGGGCCAGGGACCGGCTACACCTTC. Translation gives CSAGGGPGTGYTF.